This T cell receptor beta chain was retrieved from a study of blood T cell repertoires in COVID-19. Study information: Researchers got acute and convalescent COVID-19 samples from the United States, Italy and Spain. From T cells, B-cell-depleted T cells, or PBMCs came the material, which was cDNA or gDNA.

Enrolled through a virtual design, the participants were between 18 and 89 years of age and came from approximately 25 US areas. V lost 5 bases and J lost 0, with 11 bases in between. Germline V CDR1 and CDR2: LNHDA, SQIVND (reference sequence). The CDR3 contains 15 residues. The authors' processing: Amplified reference gene primers provided the basis for estimating nucleated cell counts. Using immunoSEQ multiplex PCR, the repertoire was profiled, and TCRdb retains in-frame clones only, with some absent. V, J and clone size are taken as reported in that table, and D and trimming were inferred from the DNA itself. The data contain 200,000 to 250,000 clones, about nine tenths of them singletons.

The rearrangement links TRBV19 to TRBJ1-3; D gene unclear. Material: PBMCs or T cells enriched from blood (not recorded which). The source of this sequence is a woman in her twenties or thirties with acute COVID-19. The CDR3 spells CASSVFSSSGNTIYF. In DNA form, the CDR3 reads TGTGCCAGTAGTGTCTTCTCGAGCTCTGGAAACACCATATATTTT.